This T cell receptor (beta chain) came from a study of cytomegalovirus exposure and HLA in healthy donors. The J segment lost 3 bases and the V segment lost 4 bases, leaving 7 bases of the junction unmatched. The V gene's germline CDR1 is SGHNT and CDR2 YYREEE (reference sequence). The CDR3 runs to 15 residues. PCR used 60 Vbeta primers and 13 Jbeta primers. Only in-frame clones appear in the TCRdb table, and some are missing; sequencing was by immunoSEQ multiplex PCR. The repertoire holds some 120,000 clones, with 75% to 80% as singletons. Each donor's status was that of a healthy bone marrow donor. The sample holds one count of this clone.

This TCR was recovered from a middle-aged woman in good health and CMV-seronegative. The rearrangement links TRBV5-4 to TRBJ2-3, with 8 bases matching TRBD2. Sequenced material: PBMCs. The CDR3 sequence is CASSPGGSRTDTQYF. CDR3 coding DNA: TGTGCCAGCAGCCCGGGGGGGAGTAGGACAGATACGCAGTATTTT.